This is a list of T cell receptor beta chains from one sample in a study of cytotoxic CD8 clonotypes in ibrutinib-treated CLL. The assay was immunoSEQ multiplex PCR, and TCRdb's table has in-frame clones only and misses some. The sample holds about 200,000 clones, roughly 73% seen once. Sequenced material: PBMCs, taken after 12 months of ibrutinib treatment. The source of these receptors is a human donor with chronic lymphocytic leukemia. Each CDR3 is given without its conserved first and last residue. The D gene is left open where the match is weak.

j_call v_call d_call cdr3_aa
TRBJ1-2 TRBV6-5 TRBD1 ASNNRGLGYGYT
TRBJ1-1 TRBV15 . ATTDGNTEAF
TRBJ2-5 TRBV11-2 TRBD2 ASSLGGGQETQY
TRBJ2-1 TRBV6-6 . ASSILAVLNEQF
TRBJ2-5 TRBV11-2 TRBD2 ASSSQRGGGETQY
TRBJ1-2 TRBV19 . ASSTATGRGRGGYT
TRBJ2-2 TRBV6-1 . AKNRVIGELF
TRBJ1-1 TRBV5-1 . ASSPPGRNTEAF
TRBJ2-1 TRBV29-1 TRBD1 SAQTGGINEQF
TRBJ1-1 TRBV5-1 . ASSAGSGSTEAF
TRBJ1-2 TRBV10-3 . AISDLRRANYGYT
TRBJ2-7 TRBV4-1 TRBD1 ASSHLPGQGSGDEQY
TRBJ2-5 TRBV10-3 . AISDRGEMETQY
TRBJ1-2 TRBV10-3 . AIRDIYYGYT
TRBJ2-3 TRBV19 TRBD2 ATSAGTSGREDTQY
TRBJ1-1 TRBV19 . ASSPRPRVTEAF
TRBJ2-1 TRBV7-6 . ASSPVEGGSYNEQF
TRBJ1-3 TRBV7-2 . ASSLFRGSGNTIY
TRBJ1-5 TRBV28 . ASSSGTMGNQPQH
TRBJ1-3 TRBV19 TRBD1 ASSRTGVSGNTIY
TRBJ2-1 TRBV9 TRBD2 ASSVGIAGEAF
TRBJ2-3 TRBV11-2 TRBD1 ASSPLPGTGGLGDTQY
TRBJ2-2 TRBV7-2 TRBD2 ASSFQGLAGAGELF
TRBJ2-2 TRBV11-2 . ASSLGVLGNTGELF
TRBJ2-2 TRBV2 . ASMGLRGANTGELF
TRBJ2-7 TRBV6-6 TRBD1 ASRLTGTGAYEQY
TRBJ1-5 TRBV28 . ASSTQGVEKPQH
TRBJ1-6 TRBV27 . ASSLIEGRSPLH
TRBJ2-7 TRBV5-6 . ASSSQIGEQY
TRBJ2-7 TRBV28 . ASSLSEGEQY
TRBJ1-2 TRBV10-3 . AISESGGGYT
TRBJ2-7 TRBV1 . TSSQDQSLAGPFLLYEQY
TRBJ2-3 TRBV10-2 . ASSVPPLGRDLTDTQY
TRBJ2-7 TRBV5-1 . ASSFIGVEQY
TRBJ1-2 TRBV28 . ASSLWPGNYGYT
TRBJ2-1 TRBV19 . ASSRDSYNEQF
TRBJ2-1 TRBV5-6 TRBD1 ASSPGTGYNEQF
TRBJ1-1 TRBV14 . ASRGGGELEAF
TRBJ1-5 TRBV6-5 . ASSTGGEPQH
TRBJ2-2 TRBV28 TRBD2 ASSRLAGRYTGELF
TRBJ2-7 TRBV9 . ASSVGLGAPYEQY
TRBJ2-7 TRBV5-6 . ASSDQGYEQY
TRBJ2-7 TRBV2 TRBD2 ASNAGELYEQY
TRBJ2-4 TRBV6-5 . ASSYSGGLAKNIQY
TRBJ1-5 TRBV15 . ATNSEGSSNQPQH
TRBJ1-2 TRBV2 . ASSPTGLSGYGYT
TRBJ2-7 TRBV19 . ASRPPGTYEQY
TRBJ2-7 TRBV5-1 TRBD1 ASSIPRDRGDYEQY
TRBJ2-1 TRBV19 . ASSMYGGPSYNEQF
TRBJ2-5 TRBV6-1 TRBD2 ASSRLANPQETQY
TRBJ2-1 TRBV27 TRBD1 ASRRTGNNEQF
TRBJ2-6 TRBV5-1 . ASSLGPDGYSGANVLT
TRBJ1-1 TRBV29-1 . SALMTANTEAF